The 7 T cell receptor beta chains in this list originate from one sample, sequenced in a study of T cells in Graves' hyperthyroidism and ophthalmopathy. Researchers took RNA transcripts and amplified the TCR beta CDR3 regions from them. Primed by the HTBI set, a first-round RT-PCR was run on the TCR CDR3. TCRdb reanalysed the multiplex PCR reads using MiXCR and keeps one entry per CDR3 protein. This sample has 500,000 or so distinct CDR3 sequences, with roughly a sixth found just once. The sequenced sample was blood. The receptors stem from a woman in her late teens or twenties with Graves' ophthalmopathy.

Regarding this clonotype: The junction departs from germline at one end; a sequencing error may be responsible. This chain connects TRBV4-3 to TRBJ1-1; no reliable D call. This CDR3 spans 14 amino acids. The V gene's germline CDR1 is LGHNA and CDR2 YSLEER. CDR3: CASSQDRWNTGAFF. DNA for the CDR3: TGCGCCAGCAGCCAAGATCGGTGGAACACTGGAGCTTTCTTT.

The gene calls are TRBV20-1 and TRBJ2-1; TRBD2 agrees at 9 bases. The CDR3 has 15 residues. Germline lookup yields CDR1 DFQATT and CDR2 SNEGSKA (reference sequence). V lost 2 bases, J lost 4 bases, and 6 bases stayed unmatched. The CDR3 DNA is TGCAGTGCTAGATGGGCTAGCGGGGATTACAATGAGCAGTTCTTC. It encodes CSARWASGDYNEQFF.

This clonotype was detected a few times. The CDR3 nucleotides read TGTGCCATCAGTGAGCCCTCCGGGACCAACACTGAAGCTTTCTTT. Translation gives CAISEPSGTNTEAFF. The chain is built from TRBV10-3 and TRBJ1-1; possible D gene TRBD1, 5 bases. The CDR3 has 15 amino acids. V lost 2 bases and J lost 2, with 12 bases in between. In germline, CDR1 is ENHRY, CDR2 SYGVKD.

This clonotype was detected only once. The V call is TRBV19, the J call TRBJ2-7; 8 positions match TRBD2. Trimming took 4 bases from V and 4 from J; bases not matched to a gene: 3. Germline lookup yields CDR1 LNHDA and CDR2 SQIVND (reference sequence). This CDR3 comprises 13 residues. The CDR3 spells CASSSGGQYEQYF. In DNA, the CDR3 is TGTGCCAGTAGTAGCGGGGGGCAGTACGAGCAGTACTTC.

This clonotype was detected many times. The CDR3 coding sequence is TGCAGTGCTAGCCGTGGGCAGACGAACACTGAAGCTTTCTTT. Amino acids: CSASRGQTNTEAFF. The chain employs TRBV20-1 and TRBJ1-1, with D unresolved. The CDR3 contains 14 residues. Trimming took 3 bases from V and 1 from J, leaving 12 bases between them. CDR1 and CDR2 (germline): DFQATT, SNEGSKA (reference sequence).

This chain uses TRBV5-5 with TRBJ1-3, with D perhaps matching TRBD1 (5 bases). V was cut by 4 bases and J by 2 bases, with 16 bases left in between. This CDR3 is 16 amino acids long. Germline assignment: CDR1 SGHKS and CDR2 YYEKEE (reference sequence). The CDR3 here is CASSRRGGRAGNTIYF. The CDR3 region has the DNA TGTGCCAGCAGCAGGAGAGGTGGCAGGGCTGGAAACACCATATATTTT.

Worth noting for this clonotype: A much larger clone sits a single nucleotide away, making a read error possible. The CDR3 coding sequence is TGTGCCAGCAAACAGGGCAATCAGCCCCAGCATTTT. This gives the protein CASKQGNQPQHF. This chain links TRBV28 with TRBJ1-5; maybe TRBD1 (5 bases). The CDR3 is 12 amino acids. The V gene lost 7 bases and the J gene lost 2 bases, with 6 bases spanning the gap. Per the germline V gene, CDR1 is MDHEN and CDR2 is SYDVKM.